This passage covers 30 T cell receptor beta chains from one sample sequenced in a study of tumor-infiltrating lymphocytes in localized non-small cell lung cancer. Method: immunoSEQ multiplex PCR; TCRdb's copy keeps in-frame clones and lacks some. This sample carries about 7,400 clones, approximately 77% of them seen once, and the ten largest clones take 5.2%. The sample comprised uninvolved lung tissue not adjacent to the tumor. The receptors were gathered from a human donor with non-small cell lung cancer.

The rearrangement joins TRBV5-6 to TRBJ2-7, with D uncertain. The V and J ends lost 4 bases and 3 bases respectively, with 11 bases between them. The CDR3 sequence is 13 residues long. Germline V gene sequence: CDR1 SGHDT, CDR2 YYEEEE. CDR3 sequence (DNA): TGTGCCAGCAGCCTCGACGGATACTACGAGCAGTACTTC. Encoded protein: CASSLDGYYEQYF. Filled out from reference TRBV5-6 and TRBJ2-7, the complete variable domain reads DAGVTQSPTHLIKTRGQQVTLRCSPKSGHDTVSWYQQALGQGPQFIFQYYEEEERQRGNFPDRFSGHQFPNYSSELNVNALLLGDSALYLCASSLDGYYEQYFGPGTRLTVT.

This clone has just one count. V usage is TRBV6-1 and J usage is TRBJ2-7, with TRBD1 as a possible D gene (6 bases). This CDR3 has 14 residues. With 8 bases removed from V and 0 bases from J, the gap between germline ends came to 14 bases. The germline CDR1 and CDR2 sequences are MNHNS and SASEGT. The CDR3 sequence: CASCIWDTSYEQYF. The CDR3 bases are TGTGCCAGCTGTATCTGGGACACCTCCTACGAGCAGTACTTC.

This rearrangement joins TRBV11-1 to TRBJ1-2; tentatively, D is TRBD1 (5 bases). Germline-derived CDR1 and CDR2 are SGHAT and FQDESV (reference sequence). This CDR3 region has 13 residues. Trimming pared 4 bases from V and 5 bases from J, leaving 11 bases between. CDR3 residues: CASSSGPRYGYTF. The DNA for the CDR3 is TGTGCCAGCAGCTCGGGACCGCGATATGGCTACACCTTC.

The genes are TRBV14 and TRBJ1-1; D unresolved. V lost 0 bases and J lost 2, with 7 bases in between. Per the germline V gene, CDR1 is SGHDN and CDR2 is FVKESK. The CDR3 runs to 14 residues. The CDR3: CASSQDFYNTEAFF. CDR3 bases: TGTGCCAGCAGCCAAGATTTTTATAACACTGAAGCTTTCTTT.

This chain uses TRBV5-1 with TRBJ2-7; 12 nucleotides line up with TRBD1. V lost 4 bases and J lost 7; bases outside the gene matches: 6. The length of the CDR3 is 14 residues. The germline CDR1 and CDR2 sequences are SGHRS and YFSETQ. The CDR3 reads CASSPGQGAREQYF. Here the CDR3 DNA reads TGCGCCAGCAGCCCGGGACAGGGGGCCAGGGAGCAGTACTTC. Full variable domain (missing parts from reference TRBV5-1 and TRBJ2-7): KAGVTQTPRYLIKTRGQQVTLSCSPISGHRSVSWYQQTPGQGLQFLFEYFSETQRNKGNFPGRFSGRQFSNSRSEMNVSTLELGDSALYLCASSPGQGAREQYFGPGTRLTVT.

The genes are TRBV7-2 and TRBJ2-7, with D unclear. Looked up from germline, CDR1 is SGHTA and CDR2 is FQGNSA. This CDR3 contains 14 residues. Trimming removed 1 base from V and 6 bases from J, with 13 bases in between. The CDR3, as DNA: TGTGCCAGCAGCTTAGATCGCACCCTAACCGAGCAGTACTTC. This translates into CASSLDRTLTEQYF.

The rearrangement uses TRBV27 and TRBJ1-2; D is undetermined. Germline V gene data show CDR1 as MNHEY and CDR2 as SMNVEV (reference sequence). Trimming removed 3 bases at V and 10 bases at J, with 9 bases between. The CDR3 consists of 11 residues. In DNA, the CDR3 is TGTGCCAGCAGTTTCAAAGGGTACTACACCTTC. Amino acid sequence: CASSFKGYYTF.

This chain links TRBV5-4 with TRBJ2-1; D not resolved. Trimming cost V 3 bases and J 5 bases, with 15 bases left between them. CDR1 SGHNT and CDR2 YYREEE come from the germline V gene (reference sequence). The CDR3 sequence is 15 residues long. CDR3 sequence reads: CASSSAGILNNEQFF. The CDR3 DNA reads as TGTGCCAGCAGCTCCGCAGGCATCCTAAACAATGAGCAGTTCTTC.

The CDR3 DNA follows: TGTGCCAGCAGTTCAGGGACAGGCCCCTTGTATCAGACCCAGTACTTC. It codes for CASSSGTGPLYQTQYF. The V gene is TRBV28, the J gene TRBJ2-5; 8 nucleotides align to TRBD1. The germline V gene has CDR1 MDHEN and CDR2 SYDVKM. Trimming took 4 bases from V and 6 from J; bases not matched to a gene: 13. The CDR3 sequence is 16 residues long. Complete variable domain (other parts from reference TRBV28 and TRBJ2-5): DVKVTQSSRYLVKRTGEKVFLECVQDMDHENMFWYRQDPGLGLRLIYFSYDVKMKEKGDIPEGYSVSREKKERFSLILESASTNQTSMYLCASSSGTGPLYQTQYFGPGTRLLVL.

The chain employs TRBV5-1 and TRBJ2-7; D possibly corresponds to TRBD1 (7 bases). This CDR3 spans 15 amino acids. Germline CDR1 and CDR2: SGHRS and YFSETQ. The ends were cut back, 5 bases at V and 6 bases at J, with 21 bases in the middle. The CDR3 DNA sequence: TGCGCCAGCAGTTCGTCAGGGGGGCTAACGCGCGAGCAGTACTTC. This sequence encodes CASSSSGGLTREQYF.

The chain links TRBV30 to TRBJ2-1; 7 positions agree with TRBD2. CDR1 GTSNPN and CDR2 SVGIG come from the germline V gene (reference sequence). The CDR3 sequence is 14 residues long. Trimming took 2 bases from V and 1 from J; bases not matched to a gene: 2. The CDR3 loop is CAWSIGGSYNEQFF. DNA for the CDR3: TGTGCCTGGAGTATCGGGGGGTCCTACAATGAGCAGTTCTTC.

The gene calls are TRBV6-4 and TRBJ2-2; 12 nucleotides align to TRBD2. Germline V lookup: CDR1 MRHNA, CDR2 SNTAGT. V was pared by 4 bases and J by 5 bases, with 2 bases of the junction left unmatched. The length of the CDR3 is 15 residues. The CDR3 loop is CASSALAGGTGELFF. CDR3 nucleotide sequence: TGTGCCAGCAGTGCACTAGCGGGAGGAACCGGGGAGCTGTTTTTT.

This chain joins TRBV28 and TRBJ1-5, with D unclear. The CDR3 runs to 17 residues. Germline assignment: CDR1 MDHEN and CDR2 SYDVKM. Deletions cut 7 bases from V and 0 bases from J, with 19 bases between. This CDR3 is CASTQPLQRYSNQPQHF. DNA of the CDR3: TGTGCCAGCACCCAACCGTTACAGCGATATAGCAATCAGCCCCAGCATTTT.

The J gene is TRBJ2-6, the V gene TRBV6-1; no clear D. V lost 4 bases and J lost 6, with 7 bases in between. Germline V gene sequence: CDR1 MNHNS, CDR2 SASEGT. This CDR3 has 13 residues. This CDR3 is CASSGPKANVLTF. The CDR3 nucleotides read TGTGCCAGCAGTGGACCAAAGGCCAACGTCCTGACTTTC.

This clone was recorded once. The rearrangement joins TRBV5-6 to TRBJ2-1, with 10 bases identical to TRBD2. This CDR3 spans 16 amino acids. The trim removed 5 bases at V and 1 base at J, leaving 6 bases unmatched. Germline V CDR1 and CDR2: SGHDT, YYEEEE. The DNA for the CDR3 is TGTGCCAGCAGGTTTGGACTAGCGGTGTCCTACAATGAGCAGTTCTTC. Its protein is CASRFGLAVSYNEQFF. The variable domain in full, with the rest retrieved from reference TRBV5-6 and TRBJ2-1, is DAGVTQSPTHLIKTRGQQVTLRCSPKSGHDTVSWYQQALGQGPQFIFQYYEEEERQRGNFPDRFSGHQFPNYSSELNVNALLLGDSALYLCASRFGLAVSYNEQFFGPGTRLTVL.

Concerning this clone: The identical CDR3 is also encoded by other nucleotide sequences in the sample. The rearrangement uses TRBV2 and TRBJ1-4, with D perhaps TRBD1 (6 bases). The CDR3 has 14 residues. The V end lost 4 bases, the J end lost 8 bases, and 14 bases lay between the germline ends. The germline CDR1 and CDR2 sequences are SNHLY and FYNNEI. The CDR3 sequence: CASSVTGSAEKLFF. DNA of the CDR3: TGTGCCAGCAGTGTAACAGGGTCGGCGGAAAAACTGTTTTTT. Complete variable domain (other parts from reference TRBV2 and TRBJ1-4): EPEVTQTPSHQVTQMGQEVILRCVPISNHLYFYWYRQILGQKVEFLVSFYNNEISEKSEIFDDQFSVERPDGSNFTLKIRSTKLEDSAMYFCASSVTGSAEKLFFGSGTQLSVL.

The V call is TRBV9, the J call TRBJ2-1; no clear D. The CDR3 covers 19 residues. The germline CDR1 and CDR2 sequences are SGDLS and YYNGEE. V dropped 4 bases and J dropped 0 bases, with 23 bases sitting between them. For the CDR3, the DNA is TGTGCCAGCAGCCCGGCCCGAGTGGGTTCGACAAGCTCCTACAATGAGCAGTTCTTC. This encodes CASSPARVGSTSSYNEQFF.

The chain joins TRBV7-8 to TRBJ2-7; tentative D call: TRBD2 (5 bases). Germline values: CDR1 SGHVS, CDR2 FQNEAQ. The V gene lost 5 bases and the J gene lost 6 bases, with 11 bases spanning the gap. This CDR3 contains 12 residues. The CDR3 here is CASSKARVEQYF. The CDR3 DNA sequence: TGTGCCAGCAGCAAGGCGCGGGTCGAGCAGTACTTC. Based on the CDR3 plus reference TRBV7-8 and TRBJ2-7, the full variable domain is GAGVSQSPRYKVAKRGQDVALRCDPISGHVSLFWYQQALGQGPEFLTYFQNEAQLDKSGLPSDRFFAERPEGSVSTLKIQRTQQEDSAVYLCASSKARVEQYFGPGTRLTVT.

This chain uses TRBV7-2 with TRBJ2-1; 11 nucleotides align to TRBD2. This CDR3 has 16 amino acids. With 1 base clipped from V and 3 bases from J, the junction kept 2 bases outside the gene matches. Germline CDR1 reads SGHTA; CDR2 reads FQGNSA. The CDR3 spells CASSLDLAGGYNEQFF. The CDR3 nucleotides are TGTGCCAGCAGCTTAGATCTAGCGGGAGGCTACAATGAGCAGTTCTTC.

The chain recombines TRBV7-2 with TRBJ2-7, with 8 bases aligning to TRBD1. This CDR3 comprises 14 residues. The V gene end was trimmed by 1 base and the J gene end by 4 bases; junction bases not matched to a gene: 3. Germline V gene lookup returns CDR1 SGHTA and CDR2 FQGNSA. The CDR3 nucleotides read TGTGCCAGCAGCTTAGACCAGGGGGCTTACGAGCAGTACTTC. Residues: CASSLDQGAYEQYF.

CDR3 region: CASSLETGGAGAFF. The DNA of the CDR3 is TGCGCCAGCAGCTTGGAAACAGGGGGCGCAGGGGCTTTCTTT. The chain employs TRBV5-1 and TRBJ1-1; TRBD1 matches 9 bases. With V trimmed by 0 bases and J by 11 bases, 8 bases remained unmatched. The CDR3 runs 14 residues. Germline CDR1 reads SGHRS; CDR2 reads YFSETQ.

The rearrangement joins TRBV19 to TRBJ1-1; the D is unclear. Deletions cut 5 bases from V and 1 base from J, with 14 bases between. Germline V gives CDR1 LNHDA, CDR2 SQIVND (reference sequence). This CDR3 has 15 residues. The chain's CDR3 is CASSPAAASNTEAFF. DNA for the CDR3: TGTGCCAGTAGTCCGGCGGCAGCTTCGAACACTGAAGCTTTCTTT.

The chain joins TRBV20-1 to TRBJ1-1; D call uncertain. This CDR3 is 11 amino acids long. V lost 4 bases to trimming and J lost 11 bases, with 14 bases between them. Germline V gene sequence: CDR1 DFQATT, CDR2 SNEGSKA (reference sequence). The CDR3 bases are TGCAGTGCTATTATAAATGTCGTGGCTTTCTTT. The encoded protein is CSAIINVVAFF.

V gene TRBV27 combines with J gene TRBJ1-2, with 7 nucleotides matching TRBD1. Unmatched junction bases numbered 0, after V lost 3 bases and J lost 2 bases. Germline CDR1 and CDR2: MNHEY and SMNVEV (reference sequence). CDR3 length equals 13 residues. The CDR3 DNA is TGTGCCAGCAGTTTGACAGGGAACTATGGCTACACCTTC. It encodes CASSLTGNYGYTF.

The genes are TRBV7-2 and TRBJ2-7; 8 bases match TRBD1. The CDR3 has 12 residues. With 4 bases clipped from V and 5 bases from J, the junction kept 1 base outside the gene matches. Germline V lookup: CDR1 SGHTA, CDR2 FQGNSA. Here the CDR3 reads CASSSQGDEQYF. The CDR3 DNA reads as TGTGCCAGCAGCTCACAGGGGGACGAGCAGTACTTC.

The CDR3 region is CASSSGQGGGNTQYF. The DNA for the CDR3 is TGTGCCAGCAGCTCCGGACAGGGGGGCGGGAATACGCAGTATTTT. V gene TRBV7-6 combines with J gene TRBJ2-3; 10 nucleotides agree with TRBD1. The germline V gene has CDR1 SGHVS and CDR2 FNYEAQ. This CDR3 has 15 residues. The ends lost 4 bases at V and 7 bases at J; junction bases unmatched: 8.

Note on this clone: Germline is not matched at one junction end, which may reflect a read error. The chain joins TRBV7-9 to TRBJ1-2; 7 bases line up with TRBD1. The CDR3 spans 12 residues. CDR1 is SEHNR and CDR2 is FQNEAQ in the germline V gene (reference sequence). The CDR3 loop is CASSLTGYDYTF. CDR3 DNA sequence: TGTGCCAGCAGCTTGACAGGGTATGACTACACCTTC.

This clone was counted a single time. The chain employs TRBV30 and TRBJ2-5; D may be TRBD2 (7 bases). This CDR3 has 13 residues. The V end was cut by 2 bases, the J end by 6 bases, with 13 bases between. Looked up from germline, CDR1 is GTSNPN and CDR2 is SVGIG (reference sequence). CDR3: CAWSNGGGKTQYF. The CDR3 nucleotides are TGTGCCTGGAGTAATGGGGGGGGCAAGACCCAGTACTTC.

CDR3 sequence (DNA): TGTGCCAGCAGTGAAGAGTCCGGGCCCTACGAGCAGTACTTC. Amino acids: CASSEESGPYEQYF. The chain has TRBV6-1 and TRBJ2-7; D uncertain. Per the germline V gene, CDR1 is MNHNS and CDR2 is SASEGT. The CDR3 runs 14 residues. Trimming left V 1 base short and J 2 bases short, with 9 bases between.

The chain combines TRBV29-1 with TRBJ1-1, with D possibly matching TRBD1 (5 bases). V was trimmed by 8 bases and J by 3 bases, leaving 13 bases between them. Germline V gives CDR1 SQVTM, CDR2 ANQGSEA. This CDR3 has 12 amino acids. The CDR3 protein is CSSGGVDTEAFF. CDR3 nucleotide sequence: TGCAGCAGTGGGGGAGTGGACACTGAAGCTTTCTTT.